The sequence of this T cell receptor (beta chain) was determined in a study of T cell changes during pregnancy in multiple sclerosis. This clone appeared a few times. Germline lookup yields CDR1 SGHRS and CDR2 YFSETQ. V shed 3 bases, J shed 1 base, and the junction held 10 bases outside the gene matches. CDR3 length: 18 amino acids. Generated by immunoSEQ multiplex PCR, the TCRdb table keeps only in-frame clones and is missing some. The repertoire holds almost 40,000 clones, about nine tenths seen once, with 0.3% to 0.45% in the top ten. This chain connects TRBV5-1 to TRBJ1-3, with 10 bases lining up with TRBD1. This clonotype originated in a female donor in good health, enrolled as a control in a pregnancy study. Sequencing used CD4+ T cells from peripheral blood mononuclear cells, obtained in the third trimester of pregnancy. Here the CDR3 DNA reads TGCGCCAGCAGCTCCACTCCGGGACAGGGGCAATCTGGAAACACCATATATTTT. The encoded protein is CASSSTPGQGQSGNTIYF.